A selection of T cell receptor beta chains follows, all from one sample in a study of T cells after yellow fever vaccination. Via MiXCR, TCRdb re-called the 5' RACE reads, giving one row per CDR3 protein. The data hold about 500,000 distinct CDR3 sequences, with less than 20% observed a single time. Sequenced material: PBMCs, taken about 5 days after the first yellow fever vaccination. The receptors originated from a man between 18 and 29 years old who received the YFV17D yellow fever vaccine. The CDR3 runs from the conserved cysteine through the conserved F or W. D genes are given only for firm matches. Rows give clone size only sometimes, using once, few, many, or a class for an expanded clone.

j_gene,v_gene,d_gene,abundance,CDR3aa,CDR3nt
TRBJ1-5,TRBV28,TRBD1,few,CASTTTGGGFQPQHF,TGTGCCAGCACCACTACAGGGGGCGGATTTCAGCCCCAGCATTTT
TRBJ2-2,TRBV5-5,NA,few,CASSLDLYRVGELFF,TGTGCCAGCAGCTTGGACCTTTACAGGGTCGGGGAGCTGTTTTTT
TRBJ2-4,TRBV20-1,NA,NA,CSARDWGGQNIQYF,TGCAGTGCTAGAGATTGGGGGGGACAGAACATTCAGTACTTC
TRBJ2-3,TRBV9,NA,NA,CASSVAQGGTGTQYF,TGTGCCAGCAGCGTAGCTCAGGGTGGAACGGGGACGCAGTATTTT
TRBJ2-3,TRBV12-3/TRBV12-4,NA,many,CASKKGVFTDTQYF,TGTGCCAGCAAGAAGGGGGTTTTCACAGATACGCAGTATTTT
TRBJ1-1,TRBV30,NA,NA,CAWSAGQEAFF,TGTGCCTGGAGCGCCGGACAGGAAGCTTTCTTT
TRBJ2-3,TRBV24-1,TRBD1,few,CATSDTGTGTDTQYF,TGTGCCACCAGTGATACCGGGACAGGGACAGATACGCAGTATTTT
TRBJ2-5,TRBV14,NA,NA,CASSQTALFSGTRMYQETQYF,TGTGCCAGCAGCCAGACAGCCCTGTTTTCCGGGACACGAATGTACCAAGAGACCCAGTACTTC
TRBJ2-3,TRBV10-3,NA,NA,CATVGGTDTQYF,TGTGCCACCGTGGGGGGCACAGATACGCAGTATTTT
TRBJ2-5,TRBV4-2,TRBD2,NA,CASSVPGTSPETQYF,TGTGCCAGCAGCGTCCCCGGGACTAGTCCAGAGACCCAGTACTTC
TRBJ2-3,TRBV9,TRBD2,few,CASSDLSGGDTDTQYF,TGTGCCAGCAGCGACCTTAGCGGGGGCGACACAGATACGCAGTATTTT
TRBJ2-1,TRBV4-1,TRBD2,few,CASSNAAGVLQEQFF,TGCGCCAGCAGTAACGCAGCGGGGGTTCTCCAGGAGCAGTTCTTC
TRBJ1-3,TRBV20-1,NA,few,CSAVGGPGNTIYF,TGCAGTGCGGTAGGGGGGCCTGGAAACACCATATATTTT
TRBJ2-5,TRBV20-1,NA,few,CSATEALGETQYF,TGCAGTGCCACCGAGGCCCTGGGAGAGACCCAGTACTTC
TRBJ2-5,TRBV6-2/TRBV6-3,NA,NA,CASSLGAVEETQYF,TGTGCCAGCAGTCTCGGGGCAGTAGAAGAGACCCAGTACTTC
TRBJ2-3,TRBV7-8,NA,few,CASSLGVTGGGTDTQYF,TGTGCCAGCAGCTTAGGTGTGACGGGGGGCGGCACAGATACGCAGTATTTT
TRBJ1-1,TRBV6-2/TRBV6-3,NA,few,CASSYPEGVNTEAFF,TGTGCCAGCAGTTACCCGGAGGGCGTGAACACTGAAGCTTTCTTT
TRBJ1-5,TRBV6-5,NA,NA,CASSYSGWDQPQHF,TGTGCCAGCAGTTACTCGGGTTGGGATCAGCCCCAGCATTTT
TRBJ2-2,TRBV7-6,TRBD1,NA,CASSYGTGGLGELFF,TGTGCCAGCAGCTACGGGACAGGGGGCCTCGGGGAGCTGTTTTTT
TRBJ2-3,TRBV9,TRBD2,NA,CASSVFSGGLDTQYF,TGTGCCAGCAGCGTCTTTAGCGGGGGTTTGGATACGCAGTATTTT
TRBJ2-1,TRBV20-1,TRBD2,few,CSAAQGTSGDNEQFF,TGCAGTGCTGCACAAGGTACTAGCGGGGACAATGAGCAGTTCTTC
TRBJ2-5,TRBV7-2,TRBD2,NA,CASSLGASGGDETQYF,TGTGCCAGCAGCTTAGGTGCTAGCGGGGGGGATGAGACCCAGTACTTC
TRBJ1-5,TRBV5-5,NA,few,CASSLVTGGNQPQHF,TGTGCCAGCAGCTTGGTTACAGGAGGTAATCAGCCCCAGCATTTT
TRBJ1-1,TRBV7-9,NA,NA,CASTRAGANEAFF,TGTGCCAGCACCCGGGCGGGGGCGAATGAAGCTTTCTTT